These T cell receptor beta chains were read from a single sample in a study of T cells in Graves' hyperthyroidism and ophthalmopathy. TCRdb reprocessed the multiplex PCR reads with MiXCR, giving one entry per CDR3 protein. The data contain nearly 600,000 distinct CDR3 sequences, 12% to 15% of them singletons. Sequenced input: blood. The receptors here all came from a woman aged 18-29 years with Graves' ophthalmopathy. Each CDR3 is given without its conserved first and last residue.

TRBJ1-2 TRBV6-2/TRBV6-3 ASVSDRPSYGYT
TRBJ2-1 TRBV7-3 ASSSGTSGQSSYNEQF
TRBJ2-3 TRBV7-9 ASKPVRGLGADTQY
TRBJ2-7 TRBV7-2 ASKRPADYEQY
TRBJ2-1 TRBV6-2/TRBV6-3 ASSENRAYNEQF
TRBJ2-7 TRBV14 ASSLREGSAYEQY
TRBJ2-5 TRBV15 ATSRGQGGQETQY
TRBJ2-5 TRBV14 ASSQVFGKYQETQY
TRBJ1-4 TRBV20-1 SARDGAGPATNEKLF
TRBJ2-7 TRBV20-1 SAGTSRSSYEQY
TRBJ1-6 TRBV20-1 SARPRAQGYNSPLH
TRBJ2-3 TRBV4-1 ASSQVAGAVSTDTQY
TRBJ2-2 TRBV9 ASSARDRGYLNTGELF
TRBJ1-6 TRBV28 ASSFWGMSSYNSPLH
TRBJ2-1 TRBV20-1 SARDIGGAGGSYNEQF
TRBJ2-1 TRBV9 ASSPIAGPTYNEQF
TRBJ2-4 TRBV7-2 ASSLQAPGTAKNIQY
TRBJ2-5 TRBV7-2 ASSLVAGQHQETQY
TRBJ2-7 TRBV28 ASSSSGYRQY
TRBJ2-3 TRBV5-1 ASSQGVSTDTQY
TRBJ2-4 TRBV20-1 SARLWTGIAKNIQY
TRBJ2-2 TRBV2 ASSDSGTIGELF
TRBJ2-2 TRBV6-2/TRBV6-3 ASSYPSGTSGSTGELF
TRBJ2-2 TRBV2 ASSELVNTGELF
TRBJ2-3 TRBV3-1 ASSTRRTDTQY
TRBJ1-1 TRBV5-4 ASSFDGGQGEAF
TRBJ1-6 TRBV28 ASSFIPLPNSPLH
TRBJ2-3 TRBV7-2 ASSSVLTVGTDTQY
TRBJ2-3 TRBV7-3 ASSPRLAVTDTQY
TRBJ1-2 TRBV7-2 ASRDRNNYGYT
TRBJ2-1 TRBV2 ASSVASAYSYNEQF
TRBJ1-1 TRBV28 ASSLGGTGGTEAF
TRBJ2-1 TRBV6-6 ASSYKAADTSNEQF
TRBJ2-1 TRBV7-3 ASSVEYRGNEQF
TRBJ2-5 TRBV7-2 ASSLGQIETQY
TRBJ2-3 TRBV5-6 ASSLGLAGVTTDTQY
TRBJ1-4 TRBV30 AWKRGHGNEKLF
TRBJ1-4 TRBV30 AWSDGLEKLF
TRBJ1-6 TRBV28 ASSFAGSSYNSPLH
TRBJ2-7 TRBV5-1 ASSLAYSPTGTANEQY
TRBJ2-7 TRBV20-1 SARVPFDYYEQY
TRBJ2-5 TRBV3-1 ASSQAGGETQY
TRBJ1-1 TRBV7-9 ASSDSWNTEAF
TRBJ2-1 TRBV10-3 AISVGLLGWSAYEQF
TRBJ1-3 TRBV29-1 SVTGERNTIY
TRBJ2-1 TRBV12-3/TRBV12-4 ASRANNEQF
TRBJ2-7 TRBV27 ATKERARGSYEQY
TRBJ2-1 TRBV20-1 SARAGYFVERDYNEQF
TRBJ1-3 TRBV2 ASSEESGARTSGNTIY
TRBJ2-5 TRBV12-3/TRBV12-4 ASSLGLAGPQETQY
TRBJ2-3 TRBV9 ASSTRRPGLAGRNEPSTDTQY
TRBJ2-5 TRBV28 ASSFTSGRGRETQY
TRBJ2-1 TRBV24-1 ATSDLGGERNNEQF